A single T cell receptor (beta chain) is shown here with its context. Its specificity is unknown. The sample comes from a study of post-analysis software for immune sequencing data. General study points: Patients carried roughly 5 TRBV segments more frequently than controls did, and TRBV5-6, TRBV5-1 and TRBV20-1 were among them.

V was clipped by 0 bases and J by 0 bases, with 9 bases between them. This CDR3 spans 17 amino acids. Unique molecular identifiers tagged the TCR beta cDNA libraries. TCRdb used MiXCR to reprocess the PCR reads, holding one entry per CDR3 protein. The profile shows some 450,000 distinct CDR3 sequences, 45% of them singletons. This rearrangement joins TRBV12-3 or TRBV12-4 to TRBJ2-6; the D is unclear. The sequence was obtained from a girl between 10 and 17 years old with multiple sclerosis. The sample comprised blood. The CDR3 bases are TGTGCCAGCAGTTTAGCGCTGCTAAGCTCTGGGGCCAACGTCCTGACTTTC. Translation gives CASSLALLSSGANVLTF.